This TCR beta chain was recorded in a study of blood T cell repertoires in COVID-19. Trimming removed 5 bases from V and 4 bases from J; junction bases left unmatched: 8. This CDR3 spans 16 amino acids. Germline V gene lookup returns CDR1 MNHEY and CDR2 SMNVEV (reference sequence). The assay was immunoSEQ multiplex PCR, and TCRdb's table has in-frame clones only and misses some. This sample yields about 350,000 clones, of which under 95% are seen a single time; roughly 3.4% belongs to the top ten. The V and J genes are TRBV27 and TRBJ2-1; 10 bases line up with TRBD1. The sequencing input was peripheral blood. This TCR derives from a woman aged 18-35 years who had recovered from COVID-19. As DNA, the CDR3 is TGTGCCAGCAGTCAAGACCGGGACAGGGGATACAATGAGCAGTTCTTC. Translated, it gives CASSQDRDRGYNEQFF.